This TCR beta chain was observed in a study of blood T cell repertoires in COVID-19. Study context: The recovered donors of Cohort 3 showed two negative PCRs, clearance, or symptom resolution. Some COVID-19 samples were acute and others convalescent; all came from the United States, Italy and Spain. In each case, the material was cDNA or gDNA derived from T cells, B-cell-depleted T cells, or PBMCs.

Method: immunoSEQ multiplex PCR; TCRdb's copy keeps in-frame clones and lacks some. The table lists roughly 150,000 clones, over 75% of them singletons. Germline-derived CDR1 and CDR2 are SGHRS and YFSETQ. The CDR3 is 14 amino acids. V was trimmed by 1 base and J by 0 bases, leaving 7 bases between them. Sequencing was done on a sample of PBMCs or T cells enriched from blood (not recorded which). The chain uses TRBV5-1 and TRBJ1-1, with D unclear. The receptor's source is a man aged 50 or older in a cohort exposed to, infected with or recovered from COVID-19 (not recorded which). The CDR3 DNA follows: TGCGCCAGCAGCTTGATGGGCGTGAACACTGAAGCTTTCTTT. It translates to CASSLMGVNTEAFF.